This TCR beta chain emerged from a study of Ad26.COV2.S vaccination and SARS-CoV-2 variants (dated by TCRdb to the early 2020s). Study-level background: Donors in the vaccine arm were drawn from COV1001, a multicentre, randomized, double-blind, placebo-controlled phase I-IIa trial testing Ad26.COV2.S in healthy adults. Trial participants were randomized into five groups of five, in which low-dose or high-dose Ad26.COV2.S was given once or twice, or placebo was given on both occasions. Sequencing of the TCRbeta repertoire served to evaluate the specificity and breadth of SARS-CoV-2-reactive T cell receptors following Ad26.COV2.S vaccination. Investigators did not know the trial group allocation while performing experiments and assessing outcomes. Dosing of Ad26.COV2.S was intramuscular, at either 5x10^10 or 1x10^11 viral particles, delivered as one shot or as two shots spaced 56 days apart. The TCR-sequenced set comprised approximately 32 samples: approximately 20 Ad26.COV2.S vaccine recipients, 5 placebo recipients and 8 SARS-CoV-2 convalescent individuals.

What the study reported, not specific to this receptor: Comparing responses between vaccine doses or regimens was not something the study was powered to do. Comparable non-spike TCR breadth was observed between vaccine and placebo recipients, consistent with only spike being contained in the vaccine. Substantial breadth of spike-specific CD8+ and CD4+ T cell responses was reported after vaccination. The authors noted that total T cell responses may have been underestimated by the TCR breadth and depth analyses. Compared with placebo recipients, Ad26.COV2.S recipients showed higher spike-specific TCR breadth (P = 0.0014).

The immunoSEQ Assay was the method used to sequence TCRbeta CDR3 regions. After extraction, genomic DNA underwent amplification by bias-controlled multiplex PCR, followed by high-throughput sequencing. The authors' pipeline ran thus. Collapsing and filtering of sequences were performed to quantify the absolute abundance of each unique TCRbeta CDR3 region. T cell fraction was estimated by normalization of TCRbeta template counts to usable DNA, with usable DNA being measured through amplification of reference genes present in all nucleated cells. Repertoire TCRs were annotated as SARS-CoV-2-specific by exact matching of V gene, CDR3 amino acid sequence and J gene to a known reactive TCR set. The reference SARS-CoV-2 TCR set came from MIRA and was filtered for enrichment in COVID-19-positive ImmuneCODE repertoires, removing public or cross-reactive TCRs. Based on the MIRA antigens, annotated TCRs were further analysed at the level of specific ORF or position within ORF. Breadth was defined as the number of annotated unique rearrangements divided by the total number of unique productive rearrangements, and depth was defined as the summed frequency of the annotated unique rearrangements. Two-sided Wilcoxon rank-sum tests were applied when comparing TCR breadth between groups. What TCRdb holds here is the immuneACCESS table cut down to in-frame rearrangements. Part of the clones is not present; checked against another copy, under half of the missing clones reflect an unresolved V gene, and the others are unexplained. V and J calls and clone size are as listed in that table; D and trimming were resolved from the DNA. The sample table holds about 480,000 clones, of which around 85% were seen once. Of the sample, 13% falls within the top ten clones.

The label giving this sample's treatment or condition can be read as: some 20 received Ad26.COV2.S at low or high dose, single or two shots; roughly five received placebo; per-sample allocation not given. For vaccine and placebo recipients, repertoires were sequenced using samples collected on day 63 after the first injection. In Cohort 1b, about 27 adults aged 18-55 years were enrolled at a single site in Boston, USA, between 29 July and 7 August 2020. As a vaccine, Ad26.COV2.S was a replication-incompetent adenovirus type 26 vector that expressed a prefusion-stabilized SARS-CoV-2 spike protein derived from the original Wuhan strain. Turning to this clone: This clone's antigen is unknown. No base quality values were provided; no much bigger clone lies one nucleotide off.

Germline trimming amounts to 5 bases on V and 6 bases on J, with 19 as the count of junction bases outside the gene matches. Reading the germline V gene (reference sequence) gives CDR1 SEHNR and CDR2 FQNEAQ. The CDR3 sequence holds 19 residues, the cysteine and phenylalanine included. The only DNA kept is the CDR3, 57 bases in frame from the first base. This sequence originates from a person aged 18 to 59 who received the Ad26.COV2.S COVID-19 vaccine or a placebo. This receptor chain uses TRBV7-9 and TRBJ2-2; the central 9 bases match TRBD1. Sequences were derived from peripheral blood, sampled in a trial of Ad26.COV2.S vaccine versus placebo. The DNA sequence is given as TGTGCCAGCAGCCCCACCCCTTTCCCACAGGGGGCCGTAGCCGGGGAGCTGTTTTTT. This translates into CASSPTPFPQGAVAGELFF.